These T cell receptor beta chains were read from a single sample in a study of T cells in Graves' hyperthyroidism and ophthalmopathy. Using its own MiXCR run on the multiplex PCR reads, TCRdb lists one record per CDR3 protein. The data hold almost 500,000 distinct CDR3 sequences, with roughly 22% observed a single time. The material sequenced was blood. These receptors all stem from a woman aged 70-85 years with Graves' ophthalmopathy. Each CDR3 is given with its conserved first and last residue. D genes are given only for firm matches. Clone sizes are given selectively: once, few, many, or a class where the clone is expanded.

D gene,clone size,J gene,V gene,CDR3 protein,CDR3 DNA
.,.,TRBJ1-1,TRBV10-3,CAIRQGLTDTEAFF,TGTGCCATCAGGCAGGGGCTGACGGACACTGAAGCTTTCTTT
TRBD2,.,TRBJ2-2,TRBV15,CATSRVASGRDTGELFF,TGTGCCACCAGCAGAGTGGCTAGCGGGAGGGACACCGGGGAGCTGTTTTTT
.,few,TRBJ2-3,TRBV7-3,CASSLRHPTDTQYF,TGTGCCAGCAGCCTGAGACACCCCACAGATACGCAGTATTTT
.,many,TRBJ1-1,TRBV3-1,CASSQPGASTEAFF,TGTGCCAGCAGCCAACCGGGGGCGAGCACTGAAGCTTTCTTT
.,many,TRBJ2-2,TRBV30,CAWSVLRTGELFF,TGTGCCTGGAGTGTACTAAGGACCGGGGAGCTGTTTTTT
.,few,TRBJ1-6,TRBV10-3,CAITGGNSPLHF,TGTGCCATCACGGGCGGTAATTCACCCCTCCACTTT
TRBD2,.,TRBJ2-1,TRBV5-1,CASSSGLAGSYNEQFF,TGCGCCAGCAGTTCCGGACTAGCGGGATCGTACAATGAGCAGTTCTTC
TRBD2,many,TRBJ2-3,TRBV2,CASSSRGRDPDTQYF,TGTGCCAGCAGTAGTCGAGGGAGGGACCCAGATACGCAGTATTTT
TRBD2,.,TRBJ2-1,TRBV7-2,CASSPAGLAGGNEQFF,TGTGCCAGCAGCCCCGCGGGACTAGCGGGTGGAAATGAGCAGTTCTTC
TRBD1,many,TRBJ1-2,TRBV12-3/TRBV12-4,CASSGQAANYGYTF,TGTGCCAGCAGCGGACAGGCGGCTAACTATGGCTACACCTTC
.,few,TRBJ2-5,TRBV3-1,CASSLRRDFQETQYF,TGTGCCAGCAGCCTGAGGCGGGATTTCCAAGAGACCCAGTACTTC
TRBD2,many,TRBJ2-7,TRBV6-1,CASSWTSGNIMDEQYF,TGTGCCAGCAGTTGGACTAGCGGGAACATAATGGACGAGCAGTACTTC
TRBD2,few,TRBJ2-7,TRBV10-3,CAIGLADSYEQYF,TGTGCCATTGGACTAGCGGATAGCTACGAGCAGTACTTC
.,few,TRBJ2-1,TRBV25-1,CASKFGIHNEQFF,TGTGCCAGTAAATTTGGGATTCACAATGAGCAGTTCTTC
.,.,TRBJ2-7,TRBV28,CASSPPLAPPDSYEQYF,TGTGCCAGCAGCCCACCGCTAGCCCCACCCGATTCCTACGAGCAGTACTTC
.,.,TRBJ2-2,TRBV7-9,CASNPGRHTGELFF,TGTGCCAGCAACCCAGGCCGTCACACCGGGGAGCTGTTTTTT
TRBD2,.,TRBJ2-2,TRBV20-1,CSAPLSGRDSGELFF,TGCAGTGCTCCCCTCAGCGGGAGGGACTCCGGGGAGCTGTTTTTT
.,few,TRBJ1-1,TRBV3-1,CASSHGGLWNTEAFF,TGTGCCAGCAGCCATGGGGGACTGTGGAACACTGAAGCTTTCTTT
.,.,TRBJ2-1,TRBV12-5,CASGRTQAISYNEQFF,TGTGCTAGTGGACGGACTCAAGCGATATCCTACAATGAGCAGTTCTTC
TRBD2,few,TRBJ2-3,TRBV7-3,CASSLGAGGATDTQYF,TGTGCCAGCAGCCTCGGAGCGGGAGGGGCCACAGATACGCAGTATTTT
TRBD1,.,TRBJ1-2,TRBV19,CASRKTPGDRGYGYTF,TGTGCCAGCCGGAAAACCCCGGGTGACAGGGGCTATGGCTACACCTTC
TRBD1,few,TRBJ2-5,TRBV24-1,CATSDSGQAQEETQYF,TGTGCCACCAGTGATTCCGGACAGGCTCAAGAAGAGACCCAGTACTTC
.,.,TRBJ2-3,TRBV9,CASSVGSVTTDTQYF,TGTGCCAGCAGCGTAGGAAGCGTTACCACAGATACGCAGTATTTT
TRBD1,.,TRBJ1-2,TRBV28,CASSGQGLYGYTF,TGTGCCAGCAGTGGACAGGGCCTCTATGGCTACACCTTC
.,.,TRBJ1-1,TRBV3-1,CASSQGRQGIGNTEAFF,TGTGCCAGCAGCCAAGGACGCCAGGGGATCGGGAACACTGAAGCTTTCTTT
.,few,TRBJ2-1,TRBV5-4,CASSFGYRANEQFF,TGTGCCAGCAGCTTCGGGTACAGGGCCAATGAGCAGTTCTTC
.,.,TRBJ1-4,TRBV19,CASRQGRANEKLFF,TGTGCCAGTAGACAGGGAAGGGCTAATGAAAAACTGTTTTTT
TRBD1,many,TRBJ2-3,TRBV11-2,CASSWPGGDTQYF,TGTGCCAGCAGCTGGCCAGGGGGCGATACGCAGTATTTT
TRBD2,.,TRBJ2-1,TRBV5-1,CASNSGLAGGNEQFF,TGCGCCAGCAACTCCGGACTAGCGGGAGGCAATGAGCAGTTCTTC
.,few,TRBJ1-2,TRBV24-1,CATSDTRNYGYTF,TGTGCCACCAGTGATACAAGGAACTATGGCTACACCTTC
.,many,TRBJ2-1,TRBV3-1,CASSQGGASYNEQFF,TGTGCCAGCAGCCAAGGGGGCGCCTCCTACAATGAGCAGTTCTTC
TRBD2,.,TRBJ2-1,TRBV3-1,CASSRSSSGNNEQFF,TGTGCCAGCAGCCGCAGCTCTAGCGGGAACAATGAGCAGTTCTTC
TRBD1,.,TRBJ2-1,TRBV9,CASSTRQGGTNEQFF,TGTGCCAGCAGCACCCGACAGGGTGGGACCAATGAGCAGTTCTTC
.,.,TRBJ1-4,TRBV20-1,CSAPRVGTNEKLFF,TGCAGTGCGCCGAGGGTAGGAACTAATGAAAAACTGTTTTTT
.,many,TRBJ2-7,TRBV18,CASSPKRALEQYF,TGTGCCAGCTCACCAAAGAGGGCTCTCGAGCAGTACTTC
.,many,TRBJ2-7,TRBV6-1,CASSSIPRYEQYF,TGTGCCAGCAGTTCCATCCCCCGCTACGAGCAGTACTTC